This note documents a single T cell receptor (beta chain) sequence. Its antigen specificity is not known. Nothing much larger sits one base from this clone, and base qualities are not available. These data originate in a study of OX40 agonist ivuxolimab in advanced cancers. Regarding the complete study: Ivuxolimab was an agonistic, fully human IgG2 monoclonal antibody directed against OX40 (CD134), a costimulatory receptor. Intravenous ivuxolimab was administered to patients every 2 weeks at six dose levels: 0.01, 0.1, 0.3, 1.5, 3 and 10 mg/kg. Of the approximately 50 dose-escalation patients, hepatocellular carcinoma was present in around 20, melanoma in roughly 15, renal cell carcinoma in 9 and head and neck cancer in 9. The dose-escalation cohort was 82.7% male with a mean age of about 65 years, ranging from about 23 to 85. Patients were allowed to have had prior anti-PD-1, anti-PD-L1 or anti-CTLA-4 therapy, and around two fifths of the dose-escalation patients had been treated with checkpoint inhibitors. Partial responses occurred in three dose-escalation patients: two with cutaneous melanoma and one with hepatocellular carcinoma. The point of sequencing TCRbeta in the periphery was to test whether ivuxolimab changed TCR sequence diversity and drove clonal T-cell expansion. The paper describes the monotherapy dose-escalation part (N = 52 patients) of the phase I trial of ivuxolimab.

Genomic DNA was isolated from the sorted cells so that the TCRbeta CDR3 region could be sequenced. TCRbeta CDR3 regions were sequenced using the immunoSEQ Assay. Entries here come from immuneACCESS through TCRdb and include only in-frame sequences with V and J called. Some clones fail to appear in such tables; in the studies checked, an unresolved V gene covers under half of the shortfall, and the cause of the remainder is unknown. Recorded for this sample are about 47,000 clones; about nine tenths of them occurred a single time. Less than 8% of the sample is in the top ten clones. Patients with a history of autoimmune disease or receiving systemic immunosuppression were excluded from the trial. In every dose cohort, peripheral blood was drawn for TCR sequencing at baseline, cycle 4 day 1, and cycle 7 day 1. The samples were taken from a phase I, first-in-human, multicenter, open-label dose-escalation trial of ivuxolimab. Adults with locally advanced or metastatic melanoma, renal cell, hepatocellular, or head and neck squamous cell carcinoma were enrolled in the trial. Before TCR sequencing, CD4+ T cells and CD8+ T cells from peripheral blood were sorted into separate populations.

Per the germline V gene (reference sequence), MNHEY is the CDR1 and SMNVEV is the CDR2. Inclusive of the bounding cysteine and phenylalanine, the CDR3 is 15 residues long. Just CDR3 DNA is preserved here, 45 bases in frame from base 1. Trimming removed 6 bases from V and 1 base from J, leaving 15 bases between the germline ends. Results and caveats for the whole study, not just this receptor: Partial responders in the 0.1-3.0 mg/kg groups had among the lowest normalized peripheral clonal expansion, especially among CD8+ T cells. At doses of 0.1 to 3.0 mg/kg, clonal expansion of both CD4+ and CD8+ T cells in blood was seen between baseline and week 6. Low levels of normalized T-cell clonal expansion were also shown by some nonresponding patients. Which antigens the clonally expanded peripheral T cells were specific for was not determined. On average, CD8+ T cells showed more expanded clones than CD4+ T cells after ivuxolimab.

The clonotype originates from an adult with an advanced solid tumor such as melanoma, head and neck, liver or kidney cancer. The material sequenced was CD4+ or CD8+ T cells sorted from blood, taken in a trial of the OX40 agonist ivuxolimab. This chain is built from TRBV27 and TRBJ1-2; TRBD1 might be the D gene, on 6 matching bases. The encoded CDR3 is CASRRDMLSNYGYTF. The bases read TGTGCCAGCAGGAGGGACATGTTGAGTAACTATGGCTACACCTTC.